Here is one T cell receptor beta chain with its context. The CDR3 totals 14 residues. The V end lost 3 bases, the J end lost 4 bases, and 10 bases lay between the germline ends. Per the germline V gene, CDR1 is MDHEN and CDR2 is SYDVKM. This sample was included in a study of metastatic and nonmetastatic thyroid tumors. Each patient came to thyroid surgery without any prior treatment (of any kind). MiXCR reprocessed the PCR reads for TCRdb. The repertoire holds approximately 17,000 clones, under 35% seen once, with roughly 16% in the top ten. This chain uses TRBV28 with TRBJ1-5; tentatively, D is TRBD1 (6 bases). The clonotype comes from a female donor with papillary thyroid cancer or a benign thyroid nodule (not recorded which). Some clones in this sample may be carry-over from other donors' samples. Sequenced material: tumor tissue. CDR3 in amino acids: CASSFTGRNQPQHF. CDR3 sequence (DNA): TGTGCCAGCAGTTTTACAGGGAGGAATCAGCCCCAGCATTTT.